These T cell receptor beta chains were read from a single sample in a study of blood T cell repertoires in COVID-19. Profiling relied on immunoSEQ multiplex PCR, and the TCRdb table lists in-frame clones only, not all of them. This repertoire shows a few hundred thousand clones, about 85% found once; its top ten account for 1.5% to 2%. Sequencing was done on a sample of peripheral blood. These receptor sequences come from a man under 40 who had recovered from COVID-19. The CDR3 runs from the conserved cysteine through the conserved F or W. D genes are given only for firm matches. A clone size is listed for some rows: how often the clone was seen (once, few, many), or a class if it is expanded.

V	length	D	size	J	CDR3	DNA
TRBV5-4	16	TRBD2	NA	TRBJ2-1	CASSSGTSGGAGEQFF	TGTGCCAGCAGCTCCGGGACTAGCGGGGGGGCGGGTGAGCAGTTCTTC
TRBV12-5	18	TRBD1	NA	TRBJ2-2	CASGPPPSTGSRTGELFF	TGTGCTAGTGGACCCCCGCCGTCGACAGGGTCAAGGACCGGGGAGCTGTTTTTT
TRBV3-1/TRBV3-2	15	NA	NA	TRBJ1-1	CASSQSTVLNTEAFF	TGTGCCAGCAGCCAGAGCACAGTATTGAACACTGAAGCTTTCTTT
TRBV5-1	15	NA	NA	TRBJ1-2	CASSLLRAPDYGYTF	TGCGCCAGCAGCTTACTCAGGGCCCCAGACTATGGCTACACCTTC
TRBV19	17	NA	NA	TRBJ2-6	CASSIDYLGAGANVLTF	TGTGCCAGTAGTATAGATTACCTAGGGGCCGGGGCCAACGTCCTGACTTTC
TRBV5-1	13	NA	NA	TRBJ1-6	CASRAGGNSPLHF	TGCGCCAGTAGGGCCGGGGGGAATTCACCCCTCCACTTT
TRBV19	14	NA	NA	TRBJ1-3	CASQLGGAGNTIYF	TGTGCCAGCCAATTGGGCGGGGCTGGAAACACCATATATTTT
TRBV5-1	15	TRBD1	NA	TRBJ2-3	CASSIRQGQSDTQYF	TGCGCCAGCAGCATACGACAGGGGCAATCAGATACGCAGTATTTT
TRBV6-2/TRBV6-3	13	NA	once	TRBJ1-2	CASSNRVSVGYTF	TGTGCCAGCAGTAACAGGGTATCGGTTGGCTACACCTTC
TRBV10-2	14	NA	NA	TRBJ2-2	CASRRDSNTGELFF	TGCGCCAGCCGCAGGGATTCGAACACCGGGGAGCTGTTTTTT
TRBV7-2	17	TRBD2	NA	TRBJ2-2	CASSWSLAGRNTGELFF	TGTGCCAGCAGCTGGAGTTTAGCGGGGCGGAACACCGGGGAGCTGTTTTTT
TRBV6-6	19	TRBD1	many	TRBJ1-6	CASSCSPPRTGTGNSPLHF	TGTGCCAGCAGCTGCTCCCCCCCACGCACCGGGACAGGGAACTCACCCCTCCACTTT
TRBV20-1	15	NA	NA	TRBJ1-1	CSASPVRGSGTEAFF	TGCAGTGCTAGTCCCGTCAGGGGTTCGGGCACTGAAGCTTTCTTT
TRBV5-4	16	TRBD2	NA	TRBJ2-1	CASSLASGGAYNEQFF	TGTGCCAGCAGCTTGGCAAGCGGGGGGGCCTACAATGAGCAGTTCTTC
TRBV5-1	16	TRBD1	once	TRBJ1-6	CASSLSPGQDYSPLHF	TGCGCCAGCAGCTTATCACCGGGACAGGATTATTCACCCCTCCACTTT
TRBV5-4	14	NA	NA	TRBJ1-1	CASSLRGTHTEAFF	TGTGCCAGCAGCTTGAGGGGGACCCACACTGAAGCTTTCTTT
TRBV5-1	15	NA	NA	TRBJ2-1	CASSPLRGGYNEQFF	TGCGCCAGCAGCCCCCTCAGGGGTGGCTACAATGAGCAGTTCTTC
TRBV2	12	NA	NA	TRBJ1-2	CASLRGFYGYTF	TGTGCCAGCCTCCGAGGGTTCTATGGCTACACCTTC
TRBV5-1	19	TRBD2	NA	TRBJ2-3	CASSLAEVAGYASTDTQYF	TGCGCCAGCAGCTTGGCCGAGGTAGCGGGGTACGCTAGCACAGATACGCAGTATTTT
TRBV5-1	15	TRBD1	NA	TRBJ2-5	CASSPVPGQGETQYF	TGCGCCAGCAGCCCGGTCCCGGGACAGGGAGAGACCCAGTACTTC
TRBV6-5	13	TRBD1	many	TRBJ1-6	CASSDRDPSPLHF	TGTGCCAGCAGCGACAGGGACCCCTCACCCCTCCACTTT
TRBV11-3	12	NA	NA	TRBJ1-1	CASSLEGSEAFF	TGTGCCAGCAGCTTAGAGGGCTCTGAAGCTTTCTTT
TRBV28	15	NA	NA	TRBJ2-3	CATLGRGLGTDTQYF	TGTGCCACCCTGGGCAGGGGTTTGGGCACAGATACGCAGTATTTT
TRBV12-1	20	NA	NA	TRBJ1-5	CASSFRSTFVGERGNQPQHF	TGTGCCAGCAGCTTTCGGTCGACGTTTGTGGGGGAGCGGGGCAATCAGCCCCAGCATTTT
TRBV18	13	NA	NA	TRBJ1-1	CAGSGEGSTEAFF	TGTGCCGGATCAGGGGAGGGGAGCACTGAAGCTTTCTTT
TRBV7-8	13	NA	NA	TRBJ2-7	CASSVAQGYEQYF	TGTGCCAGCAGCGTAGCTCAGGGTTACGAGCAGTACTTC
TRBV10-3	16	NA	NA	TRBJ1-1	CAISGGGGRPNTEAFF	TGTGCCATCAGTGGGGGGGGAGGACGGCCGAACACTGAAGCTTTCTTT
TRBV18	13	NA	NA	TRBJ1-1	CASSPFLNTEAFF	TGTGCCAGCTCTCCCTTCTTGAACACTGAAGCTTTCTTT
TRBV18	14	NA	NA	TRBJ1-2	CASSPNLPGLGYTF	TGTGCCAGCTCACCTAACCTACCTGGGCTTGGCTACACCTTC
TRBV18	16	NA	once	TRBJ2-5	CASSPPAVRLQETQYF	TGTGCCAGCTCACCACCCGCGGTCCGCTTACAAGAGACCCAGTACTTC
TRBV7-2	15	NA	NA	TRBJ1-3	CASSSVGGAGNTIYF	TGTGCCAGCAGCTCCGTGGGGGGTGCGGGAAACACCATATATTTT
TRBV9	16	NA	NA	TRBJ1-1	CASSADLGVGNTEAFF	TGTGCCAGCAGCGCCGATCTCGGGGTAGGGAACACTGAAGCTTTCTTT
TRBV7-9	14	NA	NA	TRBJ1-2	CASSLDGLGYGYTF	TGTGCCAGCAGCTTAGACGGACTTGGCTATGGCTACACCTTC
TRBV7-9	15	TRBD1	NA	TRBJ1-4	CASSSTGNTNEKLFF	TGTGCCAGCAGCTCGACAGGGAACACTAATGAAAAACTGTTTTTT
TRBV6-1	14	TRBD1	once	TRBJ1-2	CASSDPGQIYGYTF	TGTGCCAGCAGTGATCCGGGACAGATATATGGCTACACCTTC
TRBV25-1	15	TRBD1	NA	TRBJ2-2	CASSGKQGWSGELFF	TGTGCCAGCAGTGGCAAACAGGGGTGGTCCGGGGAGCTGTTTTTT
TRBV3-1/TRBV3-2	16	TRBD2	NA	TRBJ2-4	CASSPFGGGSKNIQYF	TGTGCCAGCAGCCCCTTCGGGGGGGGAAGCAAAAACATTCAGTACTTC
TRBV2	13	TRBD1	NA	TRBJ2-5	CASGRTGQETQYF	TGTGCCAGCGGCAGGACAGGGCAAGAGACCCAGTACTTC
TRBV5-1	14	TRBD2	NA	TRBJ2-5	CASSLPGGEETQYF	TGCGCCAGCAGCTTGCCGGGGGGAGAGGAGACCCAGTACTTC
TRBV7-9	17	TRBD2	NA	TRBJ2-5	CASSPTTLAGGGETQYF	TGTGCCAGCAGCCCTACTACTCTAGCGGGGGGAGGAGAGACCCAGTACTTC
TRBV2	14	NA	many	TRBJ1-1	CASSEDRVATEAFF	TGTGCCAGCAGTGAAGACAGGGTGGCCACTGAAGCTTTCTTT